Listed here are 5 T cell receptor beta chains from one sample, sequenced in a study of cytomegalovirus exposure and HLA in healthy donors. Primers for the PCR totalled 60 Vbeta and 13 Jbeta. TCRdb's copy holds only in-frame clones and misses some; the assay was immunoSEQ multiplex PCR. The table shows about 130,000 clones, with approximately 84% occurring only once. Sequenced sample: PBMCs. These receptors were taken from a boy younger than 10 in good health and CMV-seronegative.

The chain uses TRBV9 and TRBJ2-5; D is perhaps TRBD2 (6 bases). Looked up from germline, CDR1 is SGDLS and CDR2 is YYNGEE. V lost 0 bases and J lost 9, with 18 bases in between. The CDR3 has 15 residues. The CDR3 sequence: CASSVASSVGEAQYF. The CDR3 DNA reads TGTGCCAGCAGCGTAGCGTCTTCAGTTGGGGAGGCCCAGTACTTC.

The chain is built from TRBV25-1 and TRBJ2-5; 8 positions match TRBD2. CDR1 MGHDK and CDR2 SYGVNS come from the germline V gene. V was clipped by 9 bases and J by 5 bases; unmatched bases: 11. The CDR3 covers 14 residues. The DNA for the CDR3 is TGTGCCAGTTCAGCGGGGGAAATGATGGAGACCCAGTACTTC. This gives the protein CASSAGEMMETQYF. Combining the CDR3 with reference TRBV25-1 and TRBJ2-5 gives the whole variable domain EADIYQTPRYLVIGTGKKITLECSQTMGHDKMYWYQQDPGMELHLIHYSYGVNSTEKGDLSSESTVSRIRTEHFPLTLESARPSHTSQYLCASSAGEMMETQYFGPGTRLLVL.

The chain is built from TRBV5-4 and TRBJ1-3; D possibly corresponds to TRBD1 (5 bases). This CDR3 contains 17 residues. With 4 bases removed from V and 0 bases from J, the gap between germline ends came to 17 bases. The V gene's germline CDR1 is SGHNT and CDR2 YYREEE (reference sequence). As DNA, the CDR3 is TGTGCCAGCAGCCTCATTGGGGCAGTCTACTCTGGAAACACCATATATTTT. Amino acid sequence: CASSLIGAVYSGNTIYF.

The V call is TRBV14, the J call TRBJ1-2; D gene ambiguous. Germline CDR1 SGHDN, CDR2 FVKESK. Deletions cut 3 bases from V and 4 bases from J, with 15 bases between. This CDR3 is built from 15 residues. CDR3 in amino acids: CASSQSGGGSYGYTF. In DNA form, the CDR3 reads TGTGCCAGCAGCCAGTCAGGAGGTGGGAGCTATGGCTACACCTTC.

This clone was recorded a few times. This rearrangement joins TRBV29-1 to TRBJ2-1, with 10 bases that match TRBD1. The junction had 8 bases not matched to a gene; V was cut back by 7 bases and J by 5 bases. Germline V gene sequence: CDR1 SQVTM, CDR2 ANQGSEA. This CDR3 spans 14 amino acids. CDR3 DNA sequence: TGCAGCGCCGTGGGGACAGGGGACAACAATGAGCAGTTCTTC. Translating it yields CSAVGTGDNNEQFF.